This TCR beta chain was sequenced in a study of CD8 T cells in ankylosing spondylitis. Study conclusions and caveats: Within ankylosing spondylitis blood, a TCR beta motif made up of eight highly homologous variants appeared to be characteristic. Within matched ankylosing spondylitis synovial fluid, disease-linked clones were reportedly significantly enriched.

On this clonotype itself: Its antigen is not identified.

The germline gives CDR1 SNHLY, CDR2 FYNNEI. V lost 6 bases to trimming and J lost 6 bases, with 11 bases between them. The CDR3 totals 13 residues. TCR beta libraries were made by quantitative 5'-RACE with molecular barcodes. TCRdb passed the 5' RACE reads through MiXCR, listing each CDR3 protein once. The sample holds approximately 250,000 distinct CDR3 sequences, more than 20% seen once. Source material: blood, either unsorted or a sorted T cell fraction (not recorded which). The sequence came from a male donor with ankylosing spondylitis or in good health (not recorded which). The V gene is TRBV2, the J gene TRBJ2-2; D remains ambiguous. CDR3 loop: CASSDWSPGELFF. The CDR3, as DNA: TGTGCCAGCAGCGACTGGTCTCCCGGGGAGCTGTTTTTT.